This TCR beta chain comes out of a study of T cells expressing NK-cell markers. About the research overall: It was sorted CD3+CD56-NKG2C+, CD3+CD56+NKG2C- and CD3+CD56+NKG2C+ T cells that provided the TCR beta repertoires.

About this clonotype: Its antigen is not known.

TCR beta cDNA was generated via 5'RACE template switching incorporating UMIs. TCRdb re-called the 5' RACE reads; one entry per CDR3 protein, DNA not given. This table lists a few hundred thousand distinct CDR3 sequences. Points from the study as a whole: NKG2C+ dominant clonotypes from roughly 6 donors made up roughly 1.0-7.5% of CD8+ T cells.

The TCR comes from a man aged 18-69 years in good health. The specimen sequenced was blood T cells: a sorted CD56 or NKG2C T cell subset, CD4+ or CD8+ T cells, or bulk PBMC T cells (not recorded which).

The CDR3 spells CASSRGQENSPLHF. The gene calls are TRBV5-1 and TRBJ1-6; the D gene TCRdb calls, TRBD1, cannot be checked with no DNA. This CDR3 spans 14 amino acids. Germline values: CDR1 SGHRS, CDR2 YFSETQ.